The present T cell receptor beta chain was sequenced within a study of cytomegalovirus exposure and HLA in healthy donors. In the PCR, 60 Vbeta and 13 Jbeta primers were used. Profiling relied on immunoSEQ multiplex PCR, and the TCRdb table lists in-frame clones only, not all of them. This table has approximately 100,000 clones, 74% appearing once. Study findings and constraints: Analyses of presence/absence relied on an assumption of roughly uniform sequencing depth across donors. Overall, 164 TCR beta chains were annotated as cytomegalovirus-associated. Reports credit the classifier with highly specific, highly sensitive diagnosis of cytomegalovirus status.

Donors showed nominal health when sampled, although they likely had unrecorded immune exposures. This clone has just a few counts. Its antigen is not identified. Losses at the gene ends were 10 bases for V and 3 bases for J; bases not matched to a gene: 9. CDR3 length: 14 amino acids. Per the germline V gene, CDR1 is LNHDA and CDR2 is SQIVND (reference sequence). The sample taken for sequencing was PBMCs. The chain recombines TRBV19 with TRBJ2-7, with TRBD1 matching over 10 bases. This clonotype originated in a man in his forties or fifties in good health and CMV-seropositive. CDR3 loop: CATRPGQGFYEQYF. The CDR3 DNA reads TGTGCCACCAGACCGGGACAGGGGTTCTACGAGCAGTACTTC. Variable domain in full (rest from reference TRBV19 and TRBJ2-7): DGGITQSPKYLFRKEGQNVTLSCEQNLNHDAMYWYRQDPGQGLRLIYYSQIVNDFQKGDIAEGYSVSREKKESFPLTVTSAQKNPTAFYLCATRPGQGFYEQYFGPGTRLTVT.